These T cell receptor beta chains were read from a single sample in a study of T cells expressing NK-cell markers. TCRdb reanalyzed the 5' RACE reads, giving one entry per CDR3 protein sequence and no DNA. The record lists roughly 430,000 distinct CDR3 sequences, of which the ten most abundant hold 6% to 8%. Sequenced material: blood T cells: a sorted CD56 or NKG2C T cell subset, CD4+ or CD8+ T cells, or bulk PBMC T cells (not recorded which). The source of these receptors is a woman between 18 and 69 years old in good health. Each CDR3 is given with its conserved first and last residue. The order of the fields is V gene, J gene, CDR3 protein.

TRBV24-1	TRBJ2-6	CATRPGENLSSGANVLTF
TRBV12-3/TRBV12-4	TRBJ1-2	CASTVGRVLYGYTF
TRBV30	TRBJ2-7	CAWSVAGQEYEQYF
TRBV20-1	TRBJ2-3	CSARGAITTDTQYF
TRBV6-5	TRBJ2-4	CASFRVGDIQYF
TRBV7-2	TRBJ1-5	CASSRGGQPQHF
TRBV28	TRBJ2-2	CASSPQRESWNTGELFF
TRBV5-6	TRBJ2-1	CASILDRDQFF
TRBV5-1	TRBJ2-7	CASSLAPSRTYEQYF
TRBV5-1	TRBJ2-7	CASTLGGQRNYEQYF
TRBV20-1	TRBJ2-3	CSAPTSGGSDTQYF
TRBV24-1	TRBJ2-1	CATSDFGDYNEQFF
TRBV27	TRBJ2-1	CASTGAGPYNEQFF
TRBV7-2	TRBJ1-1	CASSLGLVLTFF
TRBV13	TRBJ2-2	CASSRIPTGGTGELFF
TRBV12-3/TRBV12-4	TRBJ2-7	CASSFPTRTNEQYF
TRBV20-1	TRBJ2-3	CSARSAGFRDTQYF